Listed below are T cell receptor beta chains from one sample, sequenced in a study of shared T cell receptors in the human thymus. Produced via immunoSEQ multiplex PCR; TCRdb's table is partial and in-frame only. This table holds more than 300,000 clones, around 93% found once. The material sequenced was thymocytes. The receptor source for this set is a human donor. The CDR3 runs from the conserved cysteine through the conserved F or W. The D gene is left open where the match is weak. Size values are once, few and many counts, or a class for expanded clones, and some rows have none.

d_gene: TRBD2
v_gene: TRBV11-2
j_gene: TRBJ2-5
abundance: NA
len: 15
CDR3nt: TGTGCCAGCAGCCTATTGGGACTAGCGGTCGGGACCCAGTACTTC
CDR3aa: CASSLLGLAVGTQYF

d_gene: NA
v_gene: TRBV27
j_gene: TRBJ2-7
abundance: NA
len: 15
CDR3nt: TGTGCCAGCAGCCCTTGGCGGAGCAGCTCCTACGAGCAGTACTTC
CDR3aa: CASSPWRSSSYEQYF

d_gene: NA
v_gene: TRBV5-4
j_gene: TRBJ2-2
abundance: NA
len: 13
CDR3nt: TGTGCCAGCAGCGCGGACCCAGTGGGGGAGCTGTTTTTT
CDR3aa: CASSADPVGELFF

d_gene: NA
v_gene: TRBV19
j_gene: TRBJ1-1
abundance: NA
len: 16
CDR3nt: TGTGCCAGTAGTACCCCTTTTGCAGGTCTGAACACTGAAGCTTTCTTT
CDR3aa: CASSTPFAGLNTEAFF

d_gene: TRBD1
v_gene: TRBV27
j_gene: TRBJ1-5
abundance: NA
len: 18
CDR3nt: TGTGCCAGCAGTCTTGGGGACAGCCGCGATTATAGCAATCAGCCCCAGCATTTT
CDR3aa: CASSLGDSRDYSNQPQHF

d_gene: TRBD2
v_gene: TRBV6-4
j_gene: TRBJ2-1
abundance: NA
len: 15
CDR3nt: TGTGCCAGCAGTGACACCGGGACTAGGGACAATGAGCAGTTCTTC
CDR3aa: CASSDTGTRDNEQFF

d_gene: NA
v_gene: TRBV6-1
j_gene: TRBJ1-2
abundance: NA
len: 12
CDR3nt: TGTGCCAGCAGTCGGCGGAGCTATGGCTACACCTTC
CDR3aa: CASSRRSYGYTF

d_gene: NA
v_gene: TRBV2
j_gene: TRBJ1-1
abundance: NA
len: 15
CDR3nt: TGTGCCAGCCATACCTTCCGGGACAAGAACACTGAAGCTTTCTTT
CDR3aa: CASHTFRDKNTEAFF

d_gene: NA
v_gene: TRBV28
j_gene: TRBJ1-2
abundance: NA
len: 16
CDR3nt: TGTGCCAGCAGTTCTAGGGGGGAAACCGGCCACTATGGCTACACCTTC
CDR3aa: CASSSRGETGHYGYTF

d_gene: NA
v_gene: TRBV2
j_gene: TRBJ1-5
abundance: NA
len: 16
CDR3nt: TGTGCCAGCAGTGAAGGATGGCAGGGGAGGTATCAGCCCCAGCATTTT
CDR3aa: CASSEGWQGRYQPQHF

d_gene: NA
v_gene: TRBV28
j_gene: TRBJ1-4
abundance: NA
len: 17
CDR3nt: TGTGCCAGCAGTTTTCAACCTAACCTACGGCCTAATGAAAAACTGTTTTTT
CDR3aa: CASSFQPNLRPNEKLFF

d_gene: NA
v_gene: TRBV10-1
j_gene: TRBJ2-3
abundance: NA
len: 14
CDR3nt: TGCGCCAGCAGTGAGGACGGGGAGTCAGATACGCAGTATTTT
CDR3aa: CASSEDGESDTQYF

d_gene: TRBD2
v_gene: TRBV25-1
j_gene: TRBJ2-7
abundance: once
len: 15
CDR3nt: TGTGCCAGCAGTGAAGGCGGGGGGCTCAAACACGAGCAGTACTTC
CDR3aa: CASSEGGGLKHEQYF

d_gene: TRBD1
v_gene: TRBV15
j_gene: TRBJ1-2
abundance: NA
len: 16
CDR3nt: TGTGCCACCAGCAGAGAATATAGGGACAGCCTGGATGGCTACACCTTC
CDR3aa: CATSREYRDSLDGYTF

d_gene: NA
v_gene: TRBV4-2
j_gene: TRBJ1-5
abundance: NA
len: 13
CDR3nt: TGTGCCAGCAGCCAAGCGAGTGGAGAGCCCCAGCATTTT
CDR3aa: CASSQASGEPQHF

d_gene: TRBD1
v_gene: TRBV27
j_gene: TRBJ2-7
abundance: NA
len: 15
CDR3nt: TGTGCCAGCAGGCCACAGGGGGTCCTTTCCGGGGAGCAGTACTTC
CDR3aa: CASRPQGVLSGEQYF

d_gene: TRBD1
v_gene: TRBV4-1
j_gene: TRBJ2-7
abundance: NA
len: 16
CDR3nt: TGCGCCAGCAGCCCGCGGGTGGGACAGGGGAGCTACGAGCAGTACTTC
CDR3aa: CASSPRVGQGSYEQYF

d_gene: TRBD1
v_gene: TRBV28
j_gene: TRBJ1-5
abundance: NA
len: 17
CDR3nt: TGTGCCAGCAGTTTGAAAGGGACAGGGGATTTGAATCAGCCCCAGCATTTT
CDR3aa: CASSLKGTGDLNQPQHF

d_gene: TRBD1
v_gene: TRBV29-1
j_gene: TRBJ2-1
abundance: once
len: 20
CDR3nt: TGCAGCGTCGTAACAGGGGATGCTCCTGAAGACGGGGACCTATACAATGAGCAGTTCTTC
CDR3aa: CSVVTGDAPEDGDLYNEQFF

d_gene: TRBD2
v_gene: TRBV2
j_gene: TRBJ2-7
abundance: NA
len: 15
CDR3nt: TGTGCCAGCAGGGGGGGACTAGCGGGTTCCTACGAGCAGTACTTC
CDR3aa: CASRGGLAGSYEQYF

d_gene: TRBD1
v_gene: TRBV18
j_gene: TRBJ1-4
abundance: NA
len: 16
CDR3nt: TGTGCCAGCTCAGGGGACAGCGTTGCAACTAATGAAAAACTGTTTTTT
CDR3aa: CASSGDSVATNEKLFF

d_gene: TRBD2
v_gene: TRBV11-1
j_gene: TRBJ2-7
abundance: NA
len: 15
CDR3nt: TGTGCCAGCAGCCCCGGACTAGCGGGAGATCGCGAGCAGTACTTC
CDR3aa: CASSPGLAGDREQYF

d_gene: TRBD2
v_gene: TRBV27
j_gene: TRBJ2-5
abundance: NA
len: 14
CDR3nt: TGTGCCAGCAGTTTTAAGCGGGAGGGAAAGACCCAGTACTTC
CDR3aa: CASSFKREGKTQYF

d_gene: TRBD1
v_gene: TRBV4-1
j_gene: TRBJ2-7
abundance: NA
len: 13
CDR3nt: TGCGCCAGCAGCCAAACAGGGGGCTACGAGCAGTACTTC
CDR3aa: CASSQTGGYEQYF

d_gene: TRBD1
v_gene: TRBV11-2
j_gene: TRBJ1-2
abundance: NA
len: 15
CDR3nt: TGTGCCAGCAGCTCCATTGCGGACAGGGGCTATGGCTACACCTTC
CDR3aa: CASSSIADRGYGYTF

d_gene: TRBD1
v_gene: TRBV27
j_gene: TRBJ1-5
abundance: NA
len: 15
CDR3nt: TGTGCCAGCAGTTTCGGACAGGGGCACAATCAGCCCCAGCATTTT
CDR3aa: CASSFGQGHNQPQHF

d_gene: TRBD2
v_gene: TRBV10-2
j_gene: TRBJ2-1
abundance: NA
len: 16
CDR3nt: TGCGCCAGCAGTGAGTCGAAGCGGGAGAATGACAATGAGCAGTTCTTC
CDR3aa: CASSESKRENDNEQFF

d_gene: NA
v_gene: TRBV7-3
j_gene: TRBJ2-7
abundance: NA
len: 16
CDR3nt: TGTGCCAGCAGCTTAACGGACACCCTGACCTCCTACGAGCAGTACTTC
CDR3aa: CASSLTDTLTSYEQYF

d_gene: NA
v_gene: TRBV7-2
j_gene: TRBJ2-1
abundance: NA
len: 13
CDR3nt: TGTGCCAGCAGCCACGGACAAGGCAATGAGCAGTTCTTC
CDR3aa: CASSHGQGNEQFF

d_gene: NA
v_gene: TRBV9
j_gene: TRBJ1-3
abundance: NA
len: 18
CDR3nt: TGTGCCAGCAGCCGAAAGGGGTTCCCCATCGACGAAGGAAACACCATATATTTT
CDR3aa: CASSRKGFPIDEGNTIYF

d_gene: TRBD2
v_gene: TRBV4-1
j_gene: TRBJ2-1
abundance: NA
len: 15
CDR3nt: TGCGCCAGCAGCCCACGGGGGGGGCCTTCAGAAGAGCAGTTCTTC
CDR3aa: CASSPRGGPSEEQFF

d_gene: NA
v_gene: TRBV15
j_gene: TRBJ2-1
abundance: NA
len: 14
CDR3nt: TGTGCCACCAGCAGAGATAGGGCGGACAATGAGCAGTTCTTC
CDR3aa: CATSRDRADNEQFF

d_gene: TRBD1
v_gene: TRBV5-1
j_gene: TRBJ2-1
abundance: NA
len: 12
CDR3nt: TGCGCCAGCAGCTTGGGGGGACAGGAGCAGTTCTTC
CDR3aa: CASSLGGQEQFF

d_gene: TRBD1
v_gene: TRBV7-7
j_gene: TRBJ1-4
abundance: NA
len: 12
CDR3nt: TGTGCTAGCAGCTTAGACAGGGGCGGCGCCCGATTT
CDR3aa: CASSLDRGGARF

d_gene: TRBD1
v_gene: TRBV5-1
j_gene: TRBJ2-4
abundance: NA
len: 15
CDR3nt: TGCGCCAGCAGCACGGGACAGTTAGCCAAAAACATTCAGTACTTC
CDR3aa: CASSTGQLAKNIQYF

d_gene: NA
v_gene: TRBV5-4
j_gene: TRBJ2-1
abundance: once
len: 17
CDR3nt: TGTGCCAGCAGCTTGGAAATTACTTCCAGGGGGGACAATGAGCAGTTCTTC
CDR3aa: CASSLEITSRGDNEQFF

d_gene: TRBD2
v_gene: TRBV10-3
j_gene: TRBJ2-1
abundance: NA
len: 19
CDR3nt: TGTGCCATCAGTGAGTCTAGAGAGGGCCGAGCGGGAGGGCCCGATGAGCAGTTCTTC
CDR3aa: CAISESREGRAGGPDEQFF

d_gene: TRBD2
v_gene: TRBV28
j_gene: TRBJ2-3
abundance: NA
len: 12
CDR3nt: TGTGCCAGCAGTTTCTGGAGGGAGGGCCCCACATTT
CDR3aa: CASSFWREGPTF

d_gene: NA
v_gene: TRBV10-3
j_gene: TRBJ2-7
abundance: NA
len: 17
CDR3nt: TGTGCCATCAGTGAGCCGAAAGTCCTAGCGCCCCCGGGAGAGCAGTACTTC
CDR3aa: CAISEPKVLAPPGEQYF

d_gene: NA
v_gene: TRBV9
j_gene: TRBJ2-3
abundance: once
len: 16
CDR3nt: TGTGCCAGCAGCGCCCCTTTCGGAGTTAGCACAGATACGCAGTATTTT
CDR3aa: CASSAPFGVSTDTQYF